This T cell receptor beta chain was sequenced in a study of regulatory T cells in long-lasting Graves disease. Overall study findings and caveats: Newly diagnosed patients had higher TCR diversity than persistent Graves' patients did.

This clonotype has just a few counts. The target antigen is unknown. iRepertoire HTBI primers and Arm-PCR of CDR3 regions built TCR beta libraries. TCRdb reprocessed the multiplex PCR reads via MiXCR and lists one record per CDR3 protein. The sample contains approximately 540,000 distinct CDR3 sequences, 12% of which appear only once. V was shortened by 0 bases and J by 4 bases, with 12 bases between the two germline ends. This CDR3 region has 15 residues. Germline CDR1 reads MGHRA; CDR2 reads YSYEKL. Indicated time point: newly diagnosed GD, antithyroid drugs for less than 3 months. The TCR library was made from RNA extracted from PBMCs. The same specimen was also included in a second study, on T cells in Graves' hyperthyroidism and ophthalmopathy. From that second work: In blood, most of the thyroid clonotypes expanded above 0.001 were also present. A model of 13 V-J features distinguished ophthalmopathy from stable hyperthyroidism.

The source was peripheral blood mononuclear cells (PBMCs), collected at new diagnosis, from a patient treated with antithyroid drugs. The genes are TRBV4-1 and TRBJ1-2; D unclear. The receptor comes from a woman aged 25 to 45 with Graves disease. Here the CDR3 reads CASSQEVRLSYGYTF. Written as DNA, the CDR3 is TGCGCCAGCAGCCAAGAGGTCAGGTTAAGCTATGGCTACACCTTC.